Listed below are T cell receptor beta chains from one sample, sequenced in a study of blood T cell repertoires in COVID-19. Sequencing was performed with immunoSEQ multiplex PCR; in TCRdb, only in-frame clones are kept and a portion is missing. The repertoire consists of under 150,000 clones, with 75% to 90% occurring once and the leading ten covering around 2.3%. The specimen was PBMCs or T cells enriched from blood (not recorded which). The receptors were gathered from a woman aged 50 to 60 who had recovered from COVID-19. CDR3s include the opening cysteine and the closing phenylalanine or tryptophan. The order of the fields is J gene, clone size, D gene, V gene, CDR3 DNA, CDR3 protein. The D gene is left open where the match is weak. The size of a clone is reported for some rows only, either as once, few or many, or as a class for expanded clones.

J: TRBJ1-2; size: NA; D: NA; V: TRBV5-1; DNA: TGCGCCAGCAGCTCGAGACAGGACTATGGCTACACCTTC; CDR3: CASSSRQDYGYTF
J: TRBJ1-4; size: few; D: NA; V: TRBV18; DNA: TGTGCCAGCGCGGGGGGCTCAGATGAAAAACTGTTTTTT; CDR3: CASAGGSDEKLFF
J: TRBJ1-2; size: few; D: TRBD1; V: TRBV5-5; DNA: TGTGCCAGCAGCTACATGGACAGGGCTTATGGCTACACCTTC; CDR3: CASSYMDRAYGYTF
J: TRBJ1-1; size: NA; D: TRBD1; V: TRBV5-8; DNA: TGTGCCAGCAGCCGTCGGACAGGGTCCCGCACTGAAGCTTTCTTT; CDR3: CASSRRTGSRTEAFF
J: TRBJ2-7; size: NA; D: NA; V: TRBV4-3; DNA: TGCGCCAGCAGCCCCAGGGGCAGGGCCAACGAGCAGTACTTC; CDR3: CASSPRGRANEQYF
J: TRBJ1-2; size: NA; D: NA; V: TRBV3-1/TRBV3-2; DNA: TGTGCCAGCAGCCTCCAAGCACAGAACTATGGCTACACCTTC; CDR3: CASSLQAQNYGYTF
J: TRBJ1-3; size: NA; D: TRBD1; V: TRBV18; DNA: TGTGCCAGCTCACCGAATCAGGGGGCAGGTGGAAACACCATATATTTT; CDR3: CASSPNQGAGGNTIYF
J: TRBJ2-1; size: NA; D: TRBD2; V: TRBV9; DNA: TGTGCCAGCAGCGTTGCGGGGGGCTCCTACAATGAGCAGTTCTTC; CDR3: CASSVAGGSYNEQFF
J: TRBJ1-1; size: NA; D: TRBD1; V: TRBV27; DNA: TGTGCCAGCAAGGGCCTCGGGACAGGGAATCGGAAAACTGAAGCTTTCTTT; CDR3: CASKGLGTGNRKTEAFF
J: TRBJ2-1; size: once; D: TRBD2; V: TRBV7-9; DNA: TGTGCCAGCAGCTTAGCGGCTAGCGGGGGGTTCTACAATGAGCAGTTCTTC; CDR3: CASSLAASGGFYNEQFF
J: TRBJ1-6; size: NA; D: TRBD1; V: TRBV6-2/TRBV6-3; DNA: TGTGCCAGCAGCCTCACAGGGGGCGCGGCCAATTCACCCCTCCACTTT; CDR3: CASSLTGGAANSPLHF
J: TRBJ1-2; size: NA; D: TRBD1; V: TRBV11-3; DNA: TGTGCCAGCAGCTTTGGGGACAGGAGCTATGGCTACACCTTC; CDR3: CASSFGDRSYGYTF
J: TRBJ1-1; size: once; D: NA; V: TRBV6-5; DNA: TGTGCCAGCAGAGTACAGATGAACACTGAAGCTTTCTTT; CDR3: CASRVQMNTEAFF
J: TRBJ2-7; size: NA; D: NA; V: TRBV6-4; DNA: TGTGCCAGCAGTCCCCAGGCTGAATCCTACGAGCAGTACTTC; CDR3: CASSPQAESYEQYF
J: TRBJ2-5; size: NA; D: NA; V: TRBV7-2; DNA: TGTGCCAGCAGCTTAGGCCCCCAGGGGCCACTTCAAGAGACCCAGTACTTC; CDR3: CASSLGPQGPLQETQYF
J: TRBJ1-1; size: NA; D: NA; V: TRBV4-1; DNA: TGCGCCAGCAGCCCGTACGATCAGGGGCGAACTGAAGCTTTCTTT; CDR3: CASSPYDQGRTEAFF
J: TRBJ1-3; size: NA; D: TRBD1; V: TRBV7-8; DNA: TGTGCCAGCAGCCGAGACAGGGGGTTTTCCTCTGGAAACACCATATATTTT; CDR3: CASSRDRGFSSGNTIYF
J: TRBJ1-1; size: NA; D: TRBD1; V: TRBV7-9; DNA: TGTGCCAGCAGCCCCAGGGGGCGCACTGAAGCTTTCTTT; CDR3: CASSPRGRTEAFF
J: TRBJ2-3; size: NA; D: TRBD1; V: TRBV9; DNA: TGTGCCAGCAGCGTAGCTCAGGGGGCCCTGCAGTATTTT; CDR3: CASSVAQGALQYF
J: TRBJ2-7; size: NA; D: NA; V: TRBV7-2; DNA: TGTGCCAGCAGCGAGCAGGGGACTACCTACGAGCAGTACTTC; CDR3: CASSEQGTTYEQYF
J: TRBJ2-3; size: NA; D: TRBD1; V: TRBV10-1; DNA: TGCGCCAGCAGCGACCCATCCGGGACAGGGGGATCAGATACGCAGTATTTT; CDR3: CASSDPSGTGGSDTQYF
J: TRBJ2-7; size: few; D: NA; V: TRBV18; DNA: TGTGCCAGCTCACTTGGCAGGGGGGCCTACGAGCAGTACTTC; CDR3: CASSLGRGAYEQYF
J: TRBJ2-3; size: NA; D: TRBD2; V: TRBV7-2; DNA: TGTGCCAGCAGCCCCAGTTTAGCGGGGTGGACAGATACGCAGTATTTT; CDR3: CASSPSLAGWTDTQYF
J: TRBJ1-6; size: NA; D: TRBD1; V: TRBV6-2/TRBV6-3; DNA: TGTGCCAGCAGCCACAGGGGGCGAGGGGATTCACCCCTCCACTTT; CDR3: CASSHRGRGDSPLHF
J: TRBJ2-2; size: NA; D: TRBD1; V: TRBV5-4; DNA: TGTGCCAGCAGCTTGGACGGAAAAAACAGGGGACACGGGGAGCTGTTTTTT; CDR3: CASSLDGKNRGHGELFF
J: TRBJ1-1; size: NA; D: TRBD1; V: TRBV27; DNA: TGTGCCAGCAGCAGACAGGGGCGAAACACTGAAGCTTTCTTT; CDR3: CASSRQGRNTEAFF
J: TRBJ1-1; size: once; D: NA; V: TRBV3-1/TRBV3-2; DNA: TGTGCCAGCAGCCAAGGGCAGGGTCACACTGAAGCTTTCTTT; CDR3: CASSQGQGHTEAFF
J: TRBJ1-5; size: once; D: TRBD1; V: TRBV6-1; DNA: TGTGCCAGCAGTGGGGGACAGGCTATTGATAGCAATCAGCCCCAGCATTTT; CDR3: CASSGGQAIDSNQPQHF
J: TRBJ2-5; size: NA; D: NA; V: TRBV5-1; DNA: TGCGCCAGCAGCTTGAATTTGCGGGCCGCCCAAGAGACCCAGTACTTC; CDR3: CASSLNLRAAQETQYF
J: TRBJ2-1; size: NA; D: NA; V: TRBV30; DNA: TGTGCCTGGAGTCAGGAACACAATGAGCAGTTCTTC; CDR3: CAWSQEHNEQFF
J: TRBJ2-3; size: NA; D: NA; V: TRBV5-6; DNA: TGTGCCAGCAGCCGCCGCGGATTAAGCACAGATACGCAGTATTTT; CDR3: CASSRRGLSTDTQYF
J: TRBJ2-7; size: NA; D: NA; V: TRBV2; DNA: TGTGCCAGCAGTGATTTAGTGGACACTCCCTACGAGCAGTACTTC; CDR3: CASSDLVDTPYEQYF
J: TRBJ2-1; size: NA; D: NA; V: TRBV12-5; DNA: TGTGCTAGTGGCCCCCAGGGGTTTGGCTCCTACAATGAGCAGTTCTTC; CDR3: CASGPQGFGSYNEQFF
J: TRBJ1-6; size: NA; D: NA; V: TRBV7-2; DNA: TGTGCCAGCAGCCGCGGACAGATCGTAACTGATAATTCACCCCTCCACTTT; CDR3: CASSRGQIVTDNSPLHF
J: TRBJ1-4; size: NA; D: TRBD1; V: TRBV18; DNA: TGTGCCAGCTCACCCAGGGGGCTAGCTGAAAAACTGTTTTTT; CDR3: CASSPRGLAEKLFF
J: TRBJ2-7; size: once; D: NA; V: TRBV20-1; DNA: TGCAGTGCTCGTGGCAGGACCTACGAGCAGTACTTC; CDR3: CSARGRTYEQYF
J: TRBJ2-3; size: NA; D: NA; V: TRBV9; DNA: TGTGCCAGCAGCGGTACAAGGGGGGATACGCAGTATTTT; CDR3: CASSGTRGDTQYF
J: TRBJ1-4; size: NA; D: TRBD1; V: TRBV11-3; DNA: TGTGCCAGCAGCTCCCCACCACGGACAGGGATGAATGAAAAACTGTTTTTT; CDR3: CASSSPPRTGMNEKLFF
J: TRBJ1-2; size: NA; D: NA; V: TRBV4-3; DNA: TGCGCCAGCAGCCAAGACGAAGGCAGGGGCTATGGCTACACCTTC; CDR3: CASSQDEGRGYGYTF
J: TRBJ2-3; size: NA; D: TRBD2; V: TRBV9; DNA: TGTGCCAGCAGCGTATTCAGCGGGGGCACAGATACGCAGTATTTT; CDR3: CASSVFSGGTDTQYF